The 11 T cell receptor beta chains below all came from one sample that was sequenced in a study of identical twins. TCRdb reanalysed the 5' RACE reads using MiXCR and keeps one entry per CDR3 protein. The table shows 450,000 to 600,000 distinct CDR3 sequences, with about 22% occurring only once. These same records also appear under a second study, on yellow fever vaccine responses in identical twins.

The sequenced material came from CD4+ T cells sorted from blood. These receptors all come from a woman younger than 35 in good health.

CDR3: CASSLVGEGTDTQYF. CDR3 in DNA: TGCGCCAGCAGCTTGGTAGGGGAGGGCACAGATACGCAGTATTTT. The chain combines TRBV5-1 with TRBJ2-3; a possible D gene is TRBD2 (6 bases). Looked up from germline, CDR1 is SGHRS and CDR2 is YFSETQ. This CDR3 has 15 amino acids. Trimming took 0 bases from V and 1 from J, leaving 9 bases between them.

The chain combines TRBV7-3 with TRBJ2-1; the D gene is possibly TRBD2 (5 bases). The CDR3 sequence is 14 residues long. V was pared by 1 base and J by 5 bases, with 9 bases between. CDR1 is SGHTA and CDR2 is FQGTGA in the germline V gene. The CDR3 DNA sequence: TGTGCCAGCAGCTTAAACGACTACGACAATGAGCAGTTCTTC. This sequence encodes CASSLNDYDNEQFF.

CDR3 sequence reads: CASSHVPKTQYF. CDR3 bases: TGTGCCAGCAGCCATGTCCCCAAGACCCAGTACTTC. The gene calls are TRBV11-2 and TRBJ2-5; no reliable D call. Germline V gene sequence: CDR1 SGHAT, CDR2 FQNNGV. V lost 5 bases to trimming and J lost 6 bases, with 10 bases between them. The CDR3 sequence is 12 residues long.

This clonotype has just a few counts. V usage is TRBV12-3 or TRBV12-4 and J usage is TRBJ1-3, with D possibly being TRBD1 (5 bases). V gave up 4 bases and J gave up 0 bases, with 13 bases separating them. The CDR3 totals 16 residues. The CDR3 spells CASSSTGTYSGNTIYF. CDR3 in DNA: TGTGCCAGCAGTTCCACAGGAACGTACTCTGGAAACACCATATATTTT.

This clonotype was seen a handful of times. This chain joins TRBV7-3 and TRBJ2-2, with D tentatively TRBD1 or TRBD2 (6 bases each). The length of the CDR3 is 17 residues. The V gene's germline CDR1 is SGHTA and CDR2 FQGTGA. Deletions cut 3 bases from V and 3 bases from J, with 17 bases between. CDR3 nucleotide sequence: TGTGCCAGCAGCTTCGCCCTCCGGGGGCGCGACACCGGGGAGCTGTTTTTT. Translating it yields CASSFALRGRDTGELFF.

The chain employs TRBV24-1 and TRBJ2-7; D may be TRBD1 or TRBD2 (5 bases each). The V gene's germline CDR1 is KGHDR and CDR2 SFDVKD. CDR3 length equals 13 residues. Between the trimmed V and J ends, which lost 3 bases and 7 bases, there was a span of 12 bases. The CDR3 loop is CATSDTGDPEQYF. DNA of the CDR3: TGTGCCACCAGTGATACCGGGGACCCGGAGCAGTACTTC.

V and J are TRBV7-9 and TRBJ1-2; no clear D gene. CDR1 and CDR2 (germline): SEHNR, FQNEAQ (reference sequence). There are 14 residues in the CDR3. Deletions cut 3 bases from V and 6 bases from J, with 14 bases between. The CDR3 nucleotides are TGTGCCAGCAGCTTTAATTCAGAGACCCATGGCTACACCTTC. Its translation is CASSFNSETHGYTF.

This clonotype was picked up many times. J is TRBJ2-3 and V is TRBV28, with 8 nucleotides matching TRBD2. Per the germline V gene, CDR1 is MDHEN and CDR2 is SYDVKM. The CDR3 spans 15 residues. V gave up 2 bases and J gave up 4 bases; unmatched junction bases: 5. The CDR3 DNA sequence: TGTGCCAGCAGTTTAGGTACTAGCGGTTCAGATACGCAGTATTTT. This encodes CASSLGTSGSDTQYF.

The sample holds a few counts of this clonotype. CDR3 DNA: TGTGCCAGGAGGGACAGGGGAGGCTACAATGAGCAGTTCTTC. Its protein is CARRDRGGYNEQFF. This chain links TRBV28 with TRBJ2-1; 10 bases are a match to TRBD1. The J segment lost 3 bases and the V segment lost 9 bases, leaving 5 bases of the junction unmatched. The V gene's germline CDR1 is MDHEN and CDR2 SYDVKM. The CDR3 is 14 amino acids.

This clonotype was counted a few times. V and J are TRBV20-1 and TRBJ2-3, with D possibly matching TRBD2 (5 bases). Germline values: CDR1 DFQATT, CDR2 SNEGSKA (reference sequence). The germline V and J ends were trimmed by 6 bases and 2 bases, with 9 bases remaining between them. This CDR3 is built from 12 residues. The CDR3 DNA reads as TGCAGTGCACCCCGGGACACAGATACGCAGTATTTT. This translates into CSAPRDTDTQYF.

This sequence joins TRBV28 and TRBJ2-7, with D maybe TRBD2 (6 bases). Germline-derived CDR1 and CDR2 are MDHEN and SYDVKM. The CDR3 has 16 amino acids. The V end was cut by 7 bases, the J end by 5 bases, with 24 bases between. As DNA, the CDR3 is TGTGCCAGCACCACTGGCGGGACTGCCATCGCTCACGAGCAGTACTTC. Its protein product is CASTTGGTAIAHEQYF.